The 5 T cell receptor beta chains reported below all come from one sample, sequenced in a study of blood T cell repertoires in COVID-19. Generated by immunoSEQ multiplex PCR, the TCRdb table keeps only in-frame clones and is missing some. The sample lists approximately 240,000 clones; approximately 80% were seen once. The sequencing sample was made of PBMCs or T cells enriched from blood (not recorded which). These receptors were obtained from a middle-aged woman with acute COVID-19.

The CDR3: CASSYRLAGRKEQFF. CDR3 in DNA: TGTGCCAGCAGTTATCGACTAGCGGGTCGGAAGGAGCAGTTCTTC. This chain links TRBV28 with TRBJ2-1; 10 bases fit TRBD2. Germline values: CDR1 MDHEN, CDR2 SYDVKM. The J segment lost 10 bases and the V segment lost 4 bases, leaving 10 bases of the junction unmatched. This CDR3 contains 15 residues.

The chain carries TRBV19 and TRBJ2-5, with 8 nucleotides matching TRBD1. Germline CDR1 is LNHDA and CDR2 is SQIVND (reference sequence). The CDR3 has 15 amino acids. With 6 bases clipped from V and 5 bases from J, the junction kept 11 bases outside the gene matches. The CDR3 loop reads CASSTGGSGKETQYF. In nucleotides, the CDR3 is TGTGCCAGTAGCACAGGGGGTAGCGGCAAGGAGACCCAGTACTTC.

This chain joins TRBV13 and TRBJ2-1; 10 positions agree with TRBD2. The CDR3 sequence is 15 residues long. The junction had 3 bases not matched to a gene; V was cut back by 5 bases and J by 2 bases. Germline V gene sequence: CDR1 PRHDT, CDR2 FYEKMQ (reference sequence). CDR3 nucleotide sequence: TGTGCCAGCAGCAAACTAGCGGGGACCTACAATGAGCAGTTCTTC. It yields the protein CASSKLAGTYNEQFF.

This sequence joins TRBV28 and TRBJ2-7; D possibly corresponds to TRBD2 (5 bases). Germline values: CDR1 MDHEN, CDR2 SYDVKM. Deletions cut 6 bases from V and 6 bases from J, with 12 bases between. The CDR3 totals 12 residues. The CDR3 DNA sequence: TGTGCCAGCAGAGACTATAGGCTCGAGCAGTACTTC. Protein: CASRDYRLEQYF. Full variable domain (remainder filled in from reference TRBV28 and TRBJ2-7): DVKVTQSSRYLVKRTGEKVFLECVQDMDHENMFWYRQDPGLGLRLIYFSYDVKMKEKGDIPEGYSVSREKKERFSLILESASTNQTSMYLCASRDYRLEQYFGPGTRLTVT.

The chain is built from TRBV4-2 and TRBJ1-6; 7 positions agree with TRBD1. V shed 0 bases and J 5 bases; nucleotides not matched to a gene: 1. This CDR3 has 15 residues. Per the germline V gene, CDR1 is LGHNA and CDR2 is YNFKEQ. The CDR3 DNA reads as TGTGCCAGCAGCCAAGAACAGGGGAATAATTCACCCCTCCACTTT. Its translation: CASSQEQGNNSPLHF.